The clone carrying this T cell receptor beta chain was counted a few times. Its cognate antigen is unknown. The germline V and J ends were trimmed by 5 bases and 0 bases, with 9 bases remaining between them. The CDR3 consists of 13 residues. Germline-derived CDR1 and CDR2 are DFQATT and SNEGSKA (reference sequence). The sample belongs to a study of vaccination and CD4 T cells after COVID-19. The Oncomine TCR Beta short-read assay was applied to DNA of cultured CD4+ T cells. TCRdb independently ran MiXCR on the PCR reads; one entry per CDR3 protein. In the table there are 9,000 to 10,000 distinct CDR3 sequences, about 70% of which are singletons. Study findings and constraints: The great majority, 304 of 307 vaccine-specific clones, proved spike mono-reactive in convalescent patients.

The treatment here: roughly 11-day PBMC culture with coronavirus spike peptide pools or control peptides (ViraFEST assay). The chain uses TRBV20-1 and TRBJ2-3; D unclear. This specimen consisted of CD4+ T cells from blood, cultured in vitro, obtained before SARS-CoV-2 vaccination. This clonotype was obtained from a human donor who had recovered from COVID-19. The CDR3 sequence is CSAPPGSTDTQYF. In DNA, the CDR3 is TGCAGTGCTCCCCCCGGGAGCACAGATACGCAGTATTTT.